The 4 T cell receptor beta chains below come from one sample, sequenced in a study of shared clonotypes between healthy human individuals. Method: immunoSEQ multiplex PCR; TCRdb's copy keeps in-frame clones and lacks some. Of roughly 2 million clones listed, roughly 95% are singletons. The sequenced sample was naive CD4+ T cells sorted from blood. Subset here: CD45RA+ positively selected. The receptors stem from a man younger than 30 in good health.

This chain joins TRBV7-8 and TRBJ2-1; 10 bases align to TRBD2. Germline trimming cut 0 bases from V and 3 bases from J; bases unmatched to any gene: 8. Germline CDR1 SGHVS, CDR2 FQNEAQ. This CDR3 comprises 18 residues. CDR3 DNA sequence: TGTGCCAGCAGCTTAGCCCCAGCCGGGACTAGCGTCTACAATGAGCAGTTCTTC. Translating it yields CASSLAPAGTSVYNEQFF.

V and J are TRBV19 and TRBJ1-2; no clear D. This CDR3 contains 13 residues. Germline V lookup: CDR1 LNHDA, CDR2 SQIVND (reference sequence). Between the trimmed V and J ends, which lost 4 bases and 14 bases, there was a span of 20 bases. CDR3 region: CASSTNGWRNGTF. For the CDR3, the DNA is TGTGCCAGTAGTACCAATGGATGGCGGAACGGAACCTTC.

V gene TRBV7-9 combines with J gene TRBJ1-5; D is perhaps TRBD1 (5 bases). The germline gives CDR1 SEHNR, CDR2 FQNEAQ (reference sequence). The CDR3 consists of 15 residues. The V end was cut by 3 bases, the J end by 6 bases, with 15 bases between. The CDR3 loop reads CASSFGQGVSQPQHF. The CDR3, as DNA: TGTGCCAGCAGCTTTGGGCAGGGTGTGAGTCAGCCCCAGCATTTT. The full variable domain, in which reference TRBV7-9 and TRBJ1-5 provide the parts outside the CDR3, is DTGVSQNPRHKITKRGQNVTFRCDPISEHNRLYWYRQTLGQGPEFLTYFQNEAQLEKSRLLSDRFSAERPKGSFSTLEIQRTEQGDSAMYLCASSFGQGVSQPQHFGDGTRLSIL.

The chain couples TRBV30 to TRBJ1-1; D gene uncertain. There are 14 residues in the CDR3. Germline CDR1 is GTSNPN and CDR2 is SVGIG (reference sequence). V shed 0 bases and J shed 1 base, with 9 bases lying between them. CDR3 loop: CAWSVGPRNTEAFF. Written as DNA, the CDR3 is TGTGCCTGGAGTGTAGGACCTAGGAACACTGAAGCTTTCTTT.